The clone carrying this T cell receptor (beta chain) came up once. Antigen: not known. A read error may explain this, as a much larger clone is one base away. This CDR3 region has 17 residues. Looked up from germline, CDR1 is SGDLS and CDR2 is YYNGEE. All unsorted peripheral T cells were captured because whole blood was used without fractionation. An approximately 2.5 ml peripheral blood sample was taken for RNA. This record comes from a study of HIV-infected patients and healthy controls. Study background: About 65% of the sixteen became undetectable by the second bleed, and all after another year of therapy. General observations from the study: HIV-associated CDR3 frequencies dropped significantly during therapy; CMV-associated ones, mostly rising, changed nonsignificantly.

Alpha and beta constant-region primers primed reverse transcription of around 500 ng RNA. Each of the alpha and beta chains got its own library through chain-specific third strand synthesis with indices. Ligation attached cDNA to a 5' RACE adapter that carried a random hexamer and SP2 site. Via MiXCR, TCRdb re-called the 5' RACE reads, giving one row per CDR3 protein. The table lists a few thousand distinct CDR3 sequences, roughly 23% of them singletons. This chain joins TRBV9 and TRBJ2-2; TRBD1 agrees at 11 bases. The sequence was obtained from an adult with HIV infection. The material sequenced was blood, taken before antiretroviral therapy. CDR3 loop: CASSVARDRGNTWELFF. The CDR3 DNA reads as TGTGCCAGCAGCGTAGCAAGGGACAGGGGGAACACCTGGGAGCTGTTTTTT.